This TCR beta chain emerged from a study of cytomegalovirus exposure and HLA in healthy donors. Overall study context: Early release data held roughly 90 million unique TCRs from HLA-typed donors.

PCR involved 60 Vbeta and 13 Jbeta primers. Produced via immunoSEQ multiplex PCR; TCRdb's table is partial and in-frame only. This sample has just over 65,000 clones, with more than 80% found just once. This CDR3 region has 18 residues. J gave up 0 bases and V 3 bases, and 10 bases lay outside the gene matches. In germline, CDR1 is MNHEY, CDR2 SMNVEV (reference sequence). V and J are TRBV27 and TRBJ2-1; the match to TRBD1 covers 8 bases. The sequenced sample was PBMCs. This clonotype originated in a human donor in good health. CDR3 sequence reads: CASSLPSRGRTSYNEQFF. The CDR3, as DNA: TGTGCCAGCAGTTTGCCTTCCAGGGGGCGTACCTCCTACAATGAGCAGTTCTTC.